Sequencing of this T cell receptor beta chain was carried out in a study of blood T cell repertoires in COVID-19. Turning to the study itself: The United States, Italy and Spain supplied acute and convalescent COVID-19 samples. Nucleic acid was either cDNA or gDNA, and it came from T cells, B-cell-depleted T cells, or PBMCs.

V lost 6 bases to trimming and J lost 3 bases, with 11 bases between them. This CDR3 is 14 amino acids long. Germline loops: CDR1 ENHRY, CDR2 SYGVKD. As processed by the authors: Amplifying reference gene primers gave estimates of nucleated cell counts. The protocol was immunoSEQ multiplex PCR, while the TCRdb copy is restricted to in-frame clones and leaves out a portion. That table supplies the V and J calls and clone size; D and trimming were determined from the DNA. The top ten hold around 17% of the sample, which has around 15,000 clones, 65% to 85% seen once. Sequenced input: peripheral blood. V is TRBV10-3 and J is TRBJ2-2, with D possibly matching TRBD2 (5 bases). The clonotype comes from a human donor in a cohort sampled during active COVID-19. The CDR3 spells CAIRQSRDTGELFF. CDR3 bases: TGTGCCATCAGACAATCGCGGGACACCGGGGAGCTGTTTTTT.